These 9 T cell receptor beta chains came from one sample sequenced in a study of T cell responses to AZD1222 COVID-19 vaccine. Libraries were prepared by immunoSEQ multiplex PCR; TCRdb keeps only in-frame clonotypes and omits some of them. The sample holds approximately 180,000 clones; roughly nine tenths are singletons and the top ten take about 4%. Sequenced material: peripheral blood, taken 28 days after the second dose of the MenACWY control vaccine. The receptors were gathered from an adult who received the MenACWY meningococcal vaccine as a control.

For the CDR3, the DNA is TGTGCCAGCAGTTTAAGGTTAACTAATGAAAAACTGTTTTTT. Its protein is CASSLRLTNEKLFF. The chain has TRBV27 and TRBJ1-4; D not resolved. Trimming took off 2 bases at V and 1 base at J, with 5 bases between the two ends. Germline V gene lookup returns CDR1 MNHEY and CDR2 SMNVEV (reference sequence). The CDR3 extends over 14 amino acids.

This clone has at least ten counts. This CDR3 is CASKAGGGYTF. Here the CDR3 DNA reads TGTGCCAGCAAGGCAGGGGGCGGCTACACCTTC. The gene calls are TRBV6-5 and TRBJ1-2, with 8 nucleotides matching TRBD1. This CDR3 region has 11 residues. Per germline, CDR1 MNHEY and CDR2 SVGAGI. The V and J ends lost 7 bases and 8 bases, in that order; junction bases with no gene match: 3.

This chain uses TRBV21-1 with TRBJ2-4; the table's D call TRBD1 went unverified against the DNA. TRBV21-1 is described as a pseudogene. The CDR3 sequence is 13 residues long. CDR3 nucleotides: TGTGCCAGCAGTCCGGGGACAGAAAACATTCAGTACTTC. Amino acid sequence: CASSPGTENIQYF.

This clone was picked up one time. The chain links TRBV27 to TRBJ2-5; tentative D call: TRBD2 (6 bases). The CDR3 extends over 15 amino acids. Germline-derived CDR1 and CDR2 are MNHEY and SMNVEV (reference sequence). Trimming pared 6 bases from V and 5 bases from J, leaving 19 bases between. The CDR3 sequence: CASRELGREVETQYF. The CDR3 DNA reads TGTGCCAGCAGGGAACTAGGCAGGGAGGTCGAGACCCAGTACTTC.

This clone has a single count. The CDR3 coding sequence is TGTGCCAGCAGTGACTACGCTAGGACGCCGAGCTCCTACGAGCAGTACTTC. Translation: CASSDYARTPSSYEQYF. The rearrangement uses TRBV6-4 and TRBJ2-7, with D unclear. Germline CDR1 and CDR2: MRHNA and SNTAGT. The length of the CDR3 is 17 residues. V lost 1 base to trimming and J lost 0 bases, with 16 bases between them.

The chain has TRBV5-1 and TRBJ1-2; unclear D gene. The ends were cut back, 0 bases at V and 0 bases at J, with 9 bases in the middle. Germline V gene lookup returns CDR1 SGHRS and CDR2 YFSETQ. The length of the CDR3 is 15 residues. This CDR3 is CASSLEAAANYGYTF. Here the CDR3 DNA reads TGCGCCAGCAGCTTGGAGGCAGCAGCTAACTATGGCTACACCTTC.

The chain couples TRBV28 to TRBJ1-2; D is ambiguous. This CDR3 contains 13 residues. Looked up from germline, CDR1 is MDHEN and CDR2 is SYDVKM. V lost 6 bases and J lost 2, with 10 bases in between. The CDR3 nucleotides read TGTGCCAGCAGCCGTAGTGCGAACTATGGCTACACCTTC. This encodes CASSRSANYGYTF.

The CDR3 loop reads CASSSDRGRNTEAFF. CDR3 coding DNA: TGTGCCAGCAGTAGCGACAGGGGAAGGAACACTGAAGCTTTCTTT. The J gene is TRBJ1-1, the V gene TRBV14; 8 nucleotides match TRBD1. The CDR3 has 15 residues. Losses at the gene ends were 6 bases for V and 1 base for J; bases not matched to a gene: 7. Germline V gene lookup returns CDR1 SGHDN and CDR2 FVKESK.

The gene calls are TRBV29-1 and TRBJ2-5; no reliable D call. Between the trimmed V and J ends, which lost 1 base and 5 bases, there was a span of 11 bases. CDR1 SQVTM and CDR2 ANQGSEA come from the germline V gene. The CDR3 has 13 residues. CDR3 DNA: TGCAGCGTTGAAGTTGCCGGGCTGGAGACCCAGTACTTC. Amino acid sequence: CSVEVAGLETQYF.